These T cell receptor beta chains were read from a single sample in a study of T cell changes during pregnancy in multiple sclerosis. Assay used: immunoSEQ multiplex PCR; TCRdb lists only in-frame clones, some missing. The sample has fewer than 45,000 clones, more than 75% seen once. Specimen: CD8+ T cells from peripheral blood mononuclear cells, collected after pregnancy. These receptors were obtained from a female donor in good health, enrolled as a control in a pregnancy study. CDR3s leave out the opening cysteine and the closing phenylalanine or tryptophan. The order of the fields is CDR3 protein, J gene, CDR3 length, V gene.

ASSLAIWEEWETQY	TRBJ2-5	14	TRBV5-5
ASSGHLAEAYEQY	TRBJ2-7	13	TRBV6-1
ASMGPRETQY	TRBJ2-5	10	TRBV28
ASSQTDPFNSPLH	TRBJ1-6	13	TRBV7-9
ASSYGGTEAF	TRBJ1-1	10	TRBV6-5
ASTWAHKTNTEAF	TRBJ1-1	13	TRBV4-3
ASSSSGKTDTQY	TRBJ2-3	12	TRBV9
ASTERPGQPQH	TRBJ1-5	11	TRBV5-4
ASSLRAGNGYEQY	TRBJ2-7	13	TRBV7-7
ASSFEGGSETGTYEQY	TRBJ2-7	16	TRBV7-8
ASSPGTGTPGAF	TRBJ1-1	12	TRBV9
ASTTREWNTEAF	TRBJ1-1	12	TRBV19
ASSDGYEQY	TRBJ2-7	9	TRBV2
ASSSRGGTEAF	TRBJ1-1	11	TRBV7-9
ASSLVQGYTEAF	TRBJ1-1	12	TRBV7-9
ASSQARDSPRTGTDTQY	TRBJ2-3	17	TRBV14
ATSGLGDRVDQPQH	TRBJ1-5	14	TRBV15